The clone carrying this T cell receptor (beta chain) appeared a few times. Its antigen is not identified. The data belong to a study of blood T cells in healthy people across ages. Study-wide results and caveats: Measured against age, TCR beta diversity per million T cells decreased in a roughly linear manner.

Together with a sample-barcoded 5' primer, a J-beta primer mix was included in a second PCR lasting about 7 to 11 cycles. A single record per CDR3 protein comes from TCRdb applying MiXCR to the 5' RACE reads. The sample consists of approximately 810,000 distinct CDR3 sequences, around 28% of them appearing once. The CDR3 spans 14 residues. V lost 2 bases, J lost 2 bases, and 9 bases lay in between. The V gene's germline CDR1 is LGHDT and CDR2 YNNKEL (reference sequence). Source material: blood. The source is a woman older than 75 in good health. The gene calls are TRBV3-1 and TRBJ1-1; D might be TRBD1 (5 bases). CDR3 DNA sequence: TGTGCCAGCAGCCAACTAAGGGGAAACACTGAAGCTTTCTTT. This encodes CASSQLRGNTEAFF. Supplemented by reference TRBV3-1 and TRBJ1-1, the full variable domain reads DTAVSQTPKYLVTQMGNDKSIKCEQNLGHDTMYWYKQDSKKFLKIMFSYNNKELIINETVPNRFSPKSPDKAHLNLHINSLELGDSAVYFCASSQLRGNTEAFFGQGTRLTVV.